Listed below are T cell receptor beta chains from one sample, sequenced in a study of CD8 T cells in Susac syndrome. One entry per CDR3 protein, called by TCRdb with MiXCR from the immunoSEQ multiplex PCR reads. Here the sample spans around 200,000 distinct CDR3 sequences, roughly 94% being singletons. Sequenced material: CD4+ T cells from PBMCs. These receptors were taken from a human donor in good health. CDR3s include the opening cysteine and the closing phenylalanine or tryptophan. The D gene is left open where the match is weak. Size tells how often a clone was seen (once, few, many) or the class of an expanded clone, and some rows leave it out.

>TRBD1|TRBJ2-1|.|TRBV12-3/TRBV12-4
CASSPGQGAGYEQFF
TGTGCCAGCAGTCCGGGACAGGGGGCCGGATATGAGCAGTTCTTC
>.|TRBJ2-1|.|TRBV20-1
CSASRGGTEQFF
TGCAGTGCTAGTCGGGGCGGGACTGAGCAGTTCTTC
>.|TRBJ2-5|.|TRBV5-1
CASSLEAIQETQYF
TGCGCCAGCAGCTTGGAGGCGATCCAAGAGACCCAGTACTTC
>.|TRBJ1-2|.|TRBV4-1
CASSQELRRTYGYTF
TGCGCCAGCAGCCAAGAGTTACGGAGAACCTATGGCTACACCTTC
>.|TRBJ1-1|.|TRBV9
CASSEGVGTEAFF
TGTGCCAGCAGCGAAGGGGTGGGAACTGAAGCTTTCTTT
>TRBD1|TRBJ2-7|once|TRBV20-1
CSARGRGLNYEQYF
TGCAGTGCTAGAGGCAGGGGGCTAAACTACGAGCAGTACTTC
>TRBD2|TRBJ2-3|.|TRBV29-1
CSVETSGSTDTQYF
TGCAGCGTTGAAACTAGCGGTAGCACAGATACGCAGTATTTT
>.|TRBJ2-7|.|TRBV20-1
CSARKPGSYEQYF
TGCAGTGCTCGAAAACCGGGTTCCTACGAGCAGTACTTC
>.|TRBJ1-5|.|TRBV3-1
CASSHSRELGPQHF
TGTGCCAGCAGCCACTCCCGAGAGTTGGGACCCCAGCATTTT
>.|TRBJ1-2|.|TRBV19
CASGYYGYTF
TGTGCCAGCGGATACTATGGCTACACCTTC
>TRBD2|TRBJ2-1|.|TRBV25-1
CASSRREGLIEQFF
TGTGCCAGCAGTCGGCGGGAGGGCCTGATTGAGCAGTTCTTC
>TRBD2|TRBJ2-3|.|TRBV18
CASSLGLGSDTQYF
TGTGCCAGCTCCCTGGGACTAGGATCAGATACGCAGTATTTT